This entry features one T cell receptor beta chain sequence. Its antigen is not identified. Trimming removed 6 bases from V and 3 bases from J, with 18 bases in between. Per germline, CDR1 LGHNT and CDR2 FRNRAP. The CDR3 sequence is 15 residues long. This table comes from immunoSEQ multiplex PCR, and its TCRdb copy is limited to in-frame clones, with some not included. The table lists approximately 960 clones, 85% to 95% of them singletons. The sample comes from a study of graft-versus-host responses after intestinal transplantation. General study points: Some GvH clones appeared in ileal mucosa or blood before recipient bone marrow. Early post-transplant HvG declines tracked with peak circulating GvH clone levels. Allograft clonal ratios (graft-versus-host to host-versus-graft) were high in patients who had graft-donor T cell macrochimerism.

This receptor was obtained from a human patient who received an intestinal transplant, so some T cells may come from the graft donor. The chain employs TRBV12-5 and TRBJ2-7; tentative D call: TRBD2 (5 bases). This specimen consisted of PBMCs, obtained 9 days after transplant. The CDR3 sequence: CASGPIPGFNYEQYF. In nucleotides, the CDR3 is TGTGCTAGTGGACCGATCCCGGGATTTAACTACGAGCAGTACTTC.